This T cell receptor (beta chain) is from a study of blood T cell repertoires in COVID-19. Study in general: The samples span acute and convalescent COVID-19 from the United States, Italy and Spain. The cDNA or gDNA used as material had been derived from T cells, B-cell-depleted T cells, or PBMCs.

Methods used by the authors: Counts of nucleated cells, estimated from reference gene primer amplification, were obtained. Using immunoSEQ multiplex PCR, the repertoire was profiled, and TCRdb retains in-frame clones only, with some absent. That table is the source of V, J and clone size, and D and trimming were worked out from the DNA. The sample yields 250,000 to 350,000 clones, approximately 84% seen once. The CDR3 extends over 13 amino acids. CDR1 and CDR2 from the germline V gene are MNHEY and SVGAGI. Unmatched junction bases numbered 9, after V lost 6 bases and J lost 8 bases. Seattle cases were enrolled at active infection and followed longitudinally.

The receptor was isolated from a human donor with COVID-19, enrolled during active disease. The donor label of this sample is uncertain. The genes are TRBV6-5 and TRBJ1-2; 7 nucleotides match TRBD1. The sequenced sample consisted of peripheral blood. The DNA for the CDR3 is TGTGCCAGCAGCACCGGGACAGTGAGGGGCTACACCTTC. Translated, it gives CASSTGTVRGYTF.